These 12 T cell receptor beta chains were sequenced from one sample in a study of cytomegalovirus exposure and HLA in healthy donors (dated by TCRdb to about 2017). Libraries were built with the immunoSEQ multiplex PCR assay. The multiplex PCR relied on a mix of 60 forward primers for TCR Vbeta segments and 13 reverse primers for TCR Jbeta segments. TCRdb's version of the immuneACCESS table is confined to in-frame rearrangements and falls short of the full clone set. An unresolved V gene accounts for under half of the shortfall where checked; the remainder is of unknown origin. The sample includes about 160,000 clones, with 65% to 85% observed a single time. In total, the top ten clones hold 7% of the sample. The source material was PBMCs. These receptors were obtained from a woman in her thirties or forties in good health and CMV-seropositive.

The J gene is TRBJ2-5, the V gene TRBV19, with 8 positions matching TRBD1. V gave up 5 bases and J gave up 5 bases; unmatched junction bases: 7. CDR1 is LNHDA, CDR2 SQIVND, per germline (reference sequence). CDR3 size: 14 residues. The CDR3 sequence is CASSGTGNWETQYF. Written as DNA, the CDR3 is TGTGCCAGTAGTGGGACAGGTAATTGGGAGACCCAGTACTTC.

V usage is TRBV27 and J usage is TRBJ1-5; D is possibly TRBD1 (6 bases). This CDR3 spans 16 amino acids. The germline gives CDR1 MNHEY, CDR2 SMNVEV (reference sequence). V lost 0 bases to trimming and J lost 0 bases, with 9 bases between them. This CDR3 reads CASSLSGTHSNQPQHF. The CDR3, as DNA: TGTGCCAGCAGTTTATCTGGGACACATAGCAATCAGCCCCAGCATTTT.

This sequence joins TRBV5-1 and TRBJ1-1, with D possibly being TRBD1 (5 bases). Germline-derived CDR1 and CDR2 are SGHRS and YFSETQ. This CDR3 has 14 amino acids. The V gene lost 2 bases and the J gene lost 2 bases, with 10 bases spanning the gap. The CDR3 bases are TGCGCCAGCAGCTTCGGGACTACCAACACTGAAGCTTTCTTT. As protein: CASSFGTTNTEAFF.

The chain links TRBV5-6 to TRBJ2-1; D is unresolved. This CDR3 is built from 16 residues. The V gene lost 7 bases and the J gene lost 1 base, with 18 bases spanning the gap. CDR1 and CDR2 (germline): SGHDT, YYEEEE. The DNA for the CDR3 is TGTGCCAGCGTCCCGGTGGCGGCCCTTTCCTACAATGAGCAGTTCTTC. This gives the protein CASVPVAALSYNEQFF.

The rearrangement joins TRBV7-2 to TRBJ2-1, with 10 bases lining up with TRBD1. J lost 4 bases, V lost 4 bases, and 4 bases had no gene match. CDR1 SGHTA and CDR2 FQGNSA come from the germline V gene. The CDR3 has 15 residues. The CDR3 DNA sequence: TGTGCCAGCAGCTCCGACAGGGGGCTATACAATGAGCAGTTCTTC. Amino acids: CASSSDRGLYNEQFF. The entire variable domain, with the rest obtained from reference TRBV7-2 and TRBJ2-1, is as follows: GAGVSQSPSNKVTEKGKDVELRCDPISGHTALYWYRQSLGQGLEFLIYFQGNSAPDKSGLPSDRFSAERTGGSVSTLTIQRTQQEDSAVYLCASSSDRGLYNEQFFGPGTRLTVL.

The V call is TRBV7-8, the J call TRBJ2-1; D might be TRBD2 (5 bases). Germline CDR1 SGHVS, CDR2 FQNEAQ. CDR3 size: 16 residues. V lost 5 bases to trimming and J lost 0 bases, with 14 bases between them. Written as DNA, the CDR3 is TGTGCCAGCAGCACCAGCATTCGGGGCTCCTACAATGAGCAGTTCTTC. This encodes CASSTSIRGSYNEQFF.

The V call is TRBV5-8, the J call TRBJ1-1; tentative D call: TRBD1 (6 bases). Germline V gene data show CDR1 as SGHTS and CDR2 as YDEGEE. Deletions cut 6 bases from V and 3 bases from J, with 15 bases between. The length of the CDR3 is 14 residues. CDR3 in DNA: TGTGCCAGCATCTCCGGGACAAGATACACTGAAGCTTTCTTT. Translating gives CASISGTRYTEAFF.

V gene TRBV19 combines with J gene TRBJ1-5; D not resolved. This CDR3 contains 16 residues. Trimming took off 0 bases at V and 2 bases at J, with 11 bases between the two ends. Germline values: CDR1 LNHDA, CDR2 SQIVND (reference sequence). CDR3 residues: CASSIDRQSGNQPQHF. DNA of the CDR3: TGTGCCAGTAGTATAGATCGCCAGTCTGGCAATCAGCCCCAGCATTTT.

The CDR3, as DNA: TGTGCCAGCAGCTTAACGTTAGAGCATGAGCAGTTCTTC. Translating gives CASSLTLEHEQFF. The rearrangement joins TRBV7-3 to TRBJ2-1; D is unclear. The ends were cut back, 0 bases at V and 8 bases at J, with 8 bases in the middle. This CDR3 is 13 amino acids long. Germline CDR1 SGHTA, CDR2 FQGTGA.

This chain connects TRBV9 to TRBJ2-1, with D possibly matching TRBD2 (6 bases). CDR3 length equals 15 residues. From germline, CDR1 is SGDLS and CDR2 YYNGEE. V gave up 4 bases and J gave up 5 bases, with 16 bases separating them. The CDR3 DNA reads TGTGCCAGCAGCCCCAGGGACTCCTTAAACAATGAGCAGTTCTTC. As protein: CASSPRDSLNNEQFF.

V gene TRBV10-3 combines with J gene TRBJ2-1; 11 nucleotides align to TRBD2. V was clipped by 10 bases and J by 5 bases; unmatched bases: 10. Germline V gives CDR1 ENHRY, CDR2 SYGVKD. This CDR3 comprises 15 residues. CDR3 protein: CATRAASGGNNEQFF. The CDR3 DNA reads TGTGCCACCAGGGCAGCTAGCGGGGGGAACAATGAGCAGTTCTTC.

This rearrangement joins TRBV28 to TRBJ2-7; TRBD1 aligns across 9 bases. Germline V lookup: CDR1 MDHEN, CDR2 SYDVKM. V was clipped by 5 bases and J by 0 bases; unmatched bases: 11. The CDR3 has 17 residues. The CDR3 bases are TGTGCCAGCAGTCAGGGCGGGACAGGGAGCGGCTCCTACGAGCAGTACTTC. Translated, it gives CASSQGGTGSGSYEQYF.